This T cell receptor (beta chain) derives from a study of blood T cell repertoires in COVID-19 (dated by TCRdb to the early 2020s). As for the study more broadly: Samples from collaborators originated in the United States, Italy and Spain and spanned both the acute and convalescent phases of COVID-19. The prospective study material was composed of cDNA or gDNA derived from T cells, B-cell-depleted T cells, or PBMCs. Deeply sampled blood TCRbeta repertoires from subjects exposed to, actively infected with, or recovered from COVID-19 were included in the dataset. The repertoires were released in a freely available public database meant as a resource for research on the immune response to SARS-CoV-2. Samples were obtained from the ongoing ImmuneRACE study (first 160 participants) and from about 1,300 subjects provided by 6 global collaborators. Sample metadata almost always included a de-identified subject ID, COVID-19 status, age in years and sex. HLA class I and class II types, where available, came from metadata supplied by the sample provider rather than from assay-based typing. Broad study findings and their caveats: How much clinical and demographic metadata was included differed by source and by participant, and the metadata was provided uncurated.

To note about this clone: Its binding antigen is unknown. No quality values exist for individual bases; no much larger clone is one base distant.

Collaborating institutions collected whole blood in K2EDTA tubes following their own protocols. For TCRbeta analysis, collaborators shipped samples as frozen whole blood, isolated PBMCs, or DNA extracted from either of those sample types. TCRbeta CDR3 regions were amplified from genomic DNA using the immunoSEQ Assay, a bias-controlled multiplex PCR. The original methods were these. Nucleated cell counts per sample were estimated from amplification of reference gene primers within the assay. Sequence reads were collapsed and filtered to measure the absolute abundance of every unique TCRbeta CDR3 rearrangement. For each sample, productive Simpson clonality was calculated by taking the square root of Simpson's diversity index across productive rearrangements. As stored in TCRdb, this immuneACCESS dataset retains in-frame rearrangements with V and J assigned. A fraction of the clones does not appear; measured against another copy, unresolved V genes explain less than half of the discrepancy, and the remainder lacks a known reason. That table gives V, J and clone size, and the DNA gave D and trimming. For this sample there are almost 200,000 clones; about nine tenths appear just once. The top ten clones comprise more than 0.7% of the sample.

CDR1 and CDR2 are read off the germline V gene as SNHLY and FYNNEI. The germline ends are 10 bases apart after V is trimmed by 1 base and J by 9 bases. Including the terminal cysteine and phenylalanine, the CDR3 comprises 13 residues. CDR3 DNA only is kept here, 39 bases in frame from base 1. The chain is assembled from TRBV2 and TRBJ1-5; no D gene call is confident. The sequenced sample consisted of peripheral blood. This clonotype was sampled from a woman between 65 and 79 years old with acute or convalescent COVID-19. The bases are TGTGCCAGCAGTGAAGAAAAACATGGGCCCCAGCATTTT. It codes for CASSEEKHGPQHF.